This is a list of T cell receptor beta chains from one sample in a study of cytomegalovirus exposure and HLA in healthy donors. TCRdb's copy holds only in-frame clones and misses some; the assay was immunoSEQ multiplex PCR. The profile shows roughly 180,000 clones, 65% to 85% of them singletons. Sequencing input: PBMCs. The receptor set was obtained from a girl aged 5 to 17 in good health and CMV-seropositive. Both conserved end residues are part of each CDR3. Each record gives: CDR3 protein, CDR3 DNA, J gene, clone size, V gene, D gene. The D gene is left open where the match is weak. Rows may omit the clone size; those that give it use once, few, many or a size class.

CASSLAWTGIHTGELFF | TGCGCCAGCAGCTTGGCATGGACAGGGATTCACACCGGGGAGCTGTTTTTT | TRBJ2-2 | NA | TRBV5-1 | TRBD1
CSVNGLAGAYEQYF | TGCAGCGTTAACGGACTAGCGGGAGCCTACGAGCAGTACTTC | TRBJ2-7 | NA | TRBV29-1 | TRBD2
CASSWKGLAVSYNEQFF | TGCGCCAGCAGCTGGAAGGGACTAGCGGTCTCCTACAATGAGCAGTTCTTC | TRBJ2-1 | NA | TRBV5-1 | TRBD2
CASSPTKGITEAFF | TGTGCCAGCAGCCCGACTAAAGGGATCACTGAAGCTTTCTTT | TRBJ1-1 | NA | TRBV11-1 | NA
CASSIPSGRMNTEAFF | TGTGCCAGTAGTATACCCAGCGGCAGGATGAACACTGAAGCTTTCTTT | TRBJ1-1 | few | TRBV19 | NA
CASSQEAPLPAGEKLFF | TGTGCCAGCAGCCAAGAGGCGCCTCTCCCGGCCGGGGAAAAACTGTTTTTT | TRBJ1-4 | once | TRBV14 | NA
CAWSVDTYTDTQYF | TGTGCCTGGAGTGTGGACACGTACACAGATACGCAGTATTTT | TRBJ2-3 | few | TRBV30 | NA
CASSSDSIEAFF | TGTGCCAGCAGCTCGGACAGCATTGAAGCTTTCTTT | TRBJ1-1 | NA | TRBV7-9 | NA
CASSGSPPPGELFF | TGTGCCAGCAGCGGGAGCCCGCCGCCCGGGGAGCTGTTTTTT | TRBJ2-2 | NA | TRBV25-1 | NA
CAGSLDSGGSTDTQYF | TGTGCCGGCAGCTTAGACAGCGGAGGGAGCACAGATACGCAGTATTTT | TRBJ2-3 | NA | TRBV7-7 | NA
CASSWVGIGQMNTEAFF | TGCGCCAGCAGCTGGGTAGGAATAGGACAAATGAACACTGAAGCTTTCTTT | TRBJ1-1 | once | TRBV5-1 | NA
CASSQVRTGGETQYF | TGTGCCAGCAGCCAAGTCCGGACAGGGGGTGAGACCCAGTACTTC | TRBJ2-5 | NA | TRBV14 | TRBD1
CASSQDTLIFRSSYEQYF | TGCGCCAGCAGCCAGGACACCTTAATCTTTAGAAGCTCCTACGAGCAGTACTTC | TRBJ2-7 | NA | TRBV4-1 | NA
CASSLGRGDTQYF | TGTGCCAGCAGCTTAGGAAGGGGAGATACGCAGTATTTT | TRBJ2-3 | few | TRBV11-2 | NA
CASSYLAVTYEQYF | TGTGCCAGCAGTTACCTAGCGGTGACCTACGAGCAGTACTTC | TRBJ2-7 | NA | TRBV28 | TRBD2
CASSPPGGSGQFF | TGTGCCAGCTCACCACCGGGCGGGAGTGGGCAGTTCTTC | TRBJ2-1 | NA | TRBV18 | TRBD2
CASSLGTGVTVGQPQHF | TGTGCCAGCAGCCTGGGAACAGGGGTCACCGTGGGGCAGCCCCAGCATTTT | TRBJ1-5 | NA | TRBV11-2 | TRBD1
CASSLRVGEGNEQFF | TGCGCCAGCAGCCTCCGTGTGGGAGAAGGCAATGAGCAGTTCTTC | TRBJ2-1 | NA | TRBV5-1 | NA
CASSVDVGRGRETQYF | TGTGCCAGCAGCGTAGATGTCGGGAGAGGAAGGGAGACCCAGTACTTC | TRBJ2-5 | NA | TRBV9 | NA
CASSENRASLNEKLFF | TGTGCCAGCAGTGAAAACAGGGCAAGCCTCAATGAAAAACTGTTTTTT | TRBJ1-4 | NA | TRBV25-1 | NA
CSAGGRGGLAGDHEQYF | TGCAGCGCCGGAGGGCGTGGGGGACTAGCGGGAGATCACGAGCAGTACTTC | TRBJ2-7 | NA | TRBV29-1 | TRBD2
CASSEYREGQPQHF | TGCGCCAGCAGTGAATACAGGGAAGGTCAGCCCCAGCATTTT | TRBJ1-5 | NA | TRBV10-1 | NA
CASSVVLEQDTQYF | TGTGCCAGCAGCGTAGTCCTCGAGCAAGATACGCAGTATTTT | TRBJ2-3 | NA | TRBV9 | NA
CASSGVMNPRGEQYF | TGCGCCAGCAGTGGAGTTATGAACCCTCGGGGAGAGCAGTACTTC | TRBJ2-7 | few | TRBV10-1 | NA
CASSQDGGAGANVLTF | TGTGCCAGCAGCCAAGATGGGGGGGCTGGGGCCAACGTCCTGACTTTC | TRBJ2-6 | NA | TRBV4-2 | TRBD2
CASSQGGNTEAFF | TGCGCCAGCAGCCAAGGAGGTAACACTGAAGCTTTCTTT | TRBJ1-1 | few | TRBV5-1 | NA
CASSSPSGRRGDTQYF | TGTGCCAGCAGCTCCCCTAGCGGGAGAAGGGGAGATACGCAGTATTTT | TRBJ2-3 | NA | TRBV7-2 | TRBD2
CAISDSTRQETQYF | TGTGCCATCAGTGATTCGACTAGACAAGAGACCCAGTACTTC | TRBJ2-5 | NA | TRBV10-3 | NA
CASSPKERVSYNEQFF | TGTGCCAGCAGCCCCAAGGAGCGTGTATCCTACAATGAGCAGTTCTTC | TRBJ2-1 | NA | TRBV7-8 | NA
CASSPGTGGEQYF | TGTGCCAGCAGTCCCGGGACAGGGGGCGAGCAGTACTTC | TRBJ2-7 | NA | TRBV25-1 | TRBD1
CASRRDSLYEQYF | TGTGCCAGCAGAAGGGACAGCCTCTACGAGCAGTACTTC | TRBJ2-7 | NA | TRBV6-5 | TRBD1
CASSTPGHHEKLFF | TGTGCCAGCAGTACCCCGGGACACCATGAAAAACTGTTTTTT | TRBJ1-4 | once | TRBV28 | NA
CATKTGNTEAFF | TGTGCCACCAAGACAGGAAACACTGAAGCTTTCTTT | TRBJ1-1 | NA | TRBV10-3 | NA
CASSRDWGTDTQYF | TGTGCCAGCAGCCGGGACTGGGGCACAGATACGCAGTATTTT | TRBJ2-3 | NA | TRBV5-6 | NA
CASSLDAGVAFF | TGTGCCAGCAGCTTAGACGCAGGTGTAGCTTTCTTT | TRBJ1-1 | NA | TRBV7-9 | NA
CASSLEGENIQYF | TGTGCCAGCAGCTTGGAGGGAGAAAACATTCAGTACTTC | TRBJ2-4 | NA | TRBV11-1 | NA
CASSQYYSGRDNEQFF | TGCGCCAGCAGCCAGTACTACAGCGGGAGGGACAATGAGCAGTTCTTC | TRBJ2-1 | NA | TRBV4-3 | TRBD2
CASSPSYGYTF | TGTGCCAGCAGCCCCTCCTATGGCTACACCTTC | TRBJ1-2 | NA | TRBV7-2 | NA
CSVGMPGGVPIGDEQFF | TGCAGCGTTGGGATGCCGGGAGGAGTCCCCATCGGCGATGAGCAGTTCTTC | TRBJ2-1 | once | TRBV29-1 | TRBD2
CASSEFGGRAAYRTDTQYF | TGTGCCAGCAGTGAATTTGGCGGGAGGGCGGCTTATCGCACAGATACGCAGTATTTT | TRBJ2-3 | NA | TRBV6-1 | TRBD2
CATSRTGAFEQYF | TGTGCCACCTCCCGGACAGGGGCTTTCGAGCAGTACTTC | TRBJ2-7 | NA | TRBV27 | TRBD1
CASSGPSVGDYGYTF | TGTGCCAGCAGTGGCCCATCTGTGGGAGACTATGGCTACACCTTC | TRBJ1-2 | NA | TRBV25-1 | NA
CAWSVLHLPATNEKLFF | TGTGCCTGGAGTGTACTGCACCTACCTGCAACTAATGAAAAACTGTTTTTT | TRBJ1-4 | NA | TRBV30 | NA